This T cell receptor (beta chain) was retrieved from a study of blood T cell repertoires in COVID-19 (dated by TCRdb to about 2020). Notes on the research overall: Samples covering the acute and convalescent phases of COVID-19 were provided by collaborators in the United States, Italy and Spain. Deeply sampled blood TCRbeta repertoires from subjects exposed to, actively infected with, or recovered from COVID-19 were included in the dataset. The material from the prospective study consisted of cDNA or gDNA derived from T cells, B-cell-depleted T cells, or PBMCs. Where HLA class I and class II types were available, the types were taken from metadata supplied by the sample provider, not from assay-based typing. The repertoires were released in a freely available public database meant as a resource for research on the immune response to SARS-CoV-2. The sample metadata nearly always contained a de-identified subject ID, COVID-19 status, age in years and sex. Samples came from the ongoing ImmuneRACE study (first 160 participants) plus 1,254 subjects from 6 global collaborators. The paper's findings and limits, for the study overall: The amount of clinical and demographic metadata varied by source and participant and was provided uncurated.

TCRbeta CDR3 regions were amplified from genomic DNA using the immunoSEQ Assay, a bias-controlled multiplex PCR. On the study's bioinformatics: The number of nucleated cells in each sample was estimated by amplification of reference gene primers within the assay. To quantify the absolute abundance of each unique TCRbeta CDR3 rearrangement, sequence reads were collapsed and filtered. For each sample, productive Simpson clonality was calculated as the square root of Simpson's diversity index over productive rearrangements. This is the immuneACCESS table as TCRdb keeps it, with only in-frame sequences that have V and J called. A part of the clones is gone; compared with another copy, unresolved V genes explain less than half, and the rest is unexplained. V, J and clone size derive from that table, while D and trimming were established from the DNA sequence. The sample yields around 300,000 clones; roughly 89% were counted once. The top ten constitute less than 3% of the sample.

Trimming at the junction amounts to 6 bases on V and 6 bases on J, and the germline ends lie 11 bases apart. Reading from cysteine to phenylalanine, the CDR3 counts 13 amino acids. Solely the CDR3 DNA is kept, with 39 bases framed from the first base. The germline V gene (reference sequence) supplies CDR1 MNHEY and CDR2 SMNVEV. The collaborating institutions used their own protocols to collect whole blood in K2EDTA tubes. For TCRbeta analysis, collaborator samples were shipped as frozen whole blood, as isolated PBMCs, or as DNA extracted from either sample type. About this clone itself: Its antigen target is currently unknown. No qualities accompany the bases; no much larger clone lies one base away.

The TCR sequence derives from a woman aged 25 to 39 with active or convalescent COVID-19. Sequencing was carried out using peripheral blood. The V gene is TRBV27 and the J gene is TRBJ2-2; possibly the D gene is TRBD1, per 5 matching bases. The DNA sequence follows: TGTGCCAGCAGCCCAGGGTTCGCCGGGGAGCTGTTTTTT. Its translation reads: CASSPGFAGELFF.